This T cell receptor beta chain came from a study of CD8+CD57+ T cells in acquired aplastic anemia. Study observations and caveats: Between patients and controls, CD8+ Simpson's diversity did not vary significantly.

The TCR beta profiling, which covered VDJ combination and CDR3 sequence, was carried out using genomic DNA as the template. MiXCR, run by TCRdb on the reads, gives a single entry per CDR3 protein. The sample has 150,000 or so distinct CDR3 sequences; around half are singletons. As for this clonotype: The antigen is not known. One end of the junction fails to match germline, which may point to a read error.

Patients picked for sequencing had shown CD8+CD57+ cell expansion detected by flow cytometry. The sequence was obtained from a human donor with aplastic anemia. Sequencing was done on a sample of sorted CD4+, CD8+, or CD8+CD57+ T cells (not recorded which) from PBMCs.

This chain's CDR3 is CASLEGGVGVTGAFF. CDR3 DNA: TGTGCCAGTCTAGAAGGGGGGGTTGGGGTCACTGGAGCTTTCTTT. V and J are TRBV2 and TRBJ1-1, with TRBD1 as a possible D gene (6 bases). The V gene's germline CDR1 is SNHLY and CDR2 FYNNEI. The CDR3 is 15 amino acids. Filled out from reference TRBV2 and TRBJ1-1, the complete variable domain reads EPEVTQTPSHQVTQMGQEVILRCVPISNHLYFYWYRQILGQKVEFLVSFYNNEISEKSEIFDDQFSVERPDGSNFTLKIRSTKLEDSAMYFCASLEGGVGVTGAFFGQGTRLTVV.